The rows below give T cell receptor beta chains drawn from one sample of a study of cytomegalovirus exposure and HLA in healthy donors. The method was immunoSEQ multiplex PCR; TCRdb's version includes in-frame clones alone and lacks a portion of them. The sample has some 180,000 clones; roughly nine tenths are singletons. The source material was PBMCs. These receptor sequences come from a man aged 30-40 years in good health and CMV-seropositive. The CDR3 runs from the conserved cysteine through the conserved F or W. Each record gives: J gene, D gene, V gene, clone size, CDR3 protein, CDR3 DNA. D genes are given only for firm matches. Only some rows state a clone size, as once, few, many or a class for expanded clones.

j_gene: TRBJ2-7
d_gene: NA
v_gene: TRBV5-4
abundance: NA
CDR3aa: CASRYDRGSSYEQYF
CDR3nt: TGTGCCAGCAGATATGACAGAGGGAGCTCCTACGAGCAGTACTTC

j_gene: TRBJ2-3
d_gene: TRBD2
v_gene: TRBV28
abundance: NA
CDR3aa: CASKASGATDTQYF
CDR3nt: TGTGCCAGCAAGGCTAGCGGGGCCACAGATACGCAGTATTTT

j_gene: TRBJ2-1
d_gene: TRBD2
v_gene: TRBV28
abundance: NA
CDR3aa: CAVERLAEQFF
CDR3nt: TGTGCCGTTGAAAGACTAGCGGAGCAGTTCTTC

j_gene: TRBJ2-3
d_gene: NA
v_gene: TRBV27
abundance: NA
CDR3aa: CASSLGGKPTDTQYF
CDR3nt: TGTGCCAGCAGTTTAGGGGGGAAACCCACAGATACGCAGTATTTT

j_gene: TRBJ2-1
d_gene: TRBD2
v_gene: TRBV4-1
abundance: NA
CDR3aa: CASSQASGPYNEQFF
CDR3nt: TGCGCCAGCAGCCAAGCTAGCGGTCCCTACAATGAGCAGTTCTTC

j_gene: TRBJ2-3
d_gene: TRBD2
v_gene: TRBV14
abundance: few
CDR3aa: CASSQDTSGTDTQYF
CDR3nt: TGTGCCAGCAGCCAAGATACTAGCGGGACAGATACGCAGTATTTT

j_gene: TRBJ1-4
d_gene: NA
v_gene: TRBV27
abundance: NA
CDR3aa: CASSGPEGKTVF
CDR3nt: TGTGCCAGCAGTGGACCTGAAGGAAAAACTGTTTTT

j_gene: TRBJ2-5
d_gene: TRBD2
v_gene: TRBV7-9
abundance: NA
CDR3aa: CASSLGLAGPEETQYF
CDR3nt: TGTGCCAGCAGCTTAGGGTTAGCGGGACCTGAGGAGACCCAGTACTTC

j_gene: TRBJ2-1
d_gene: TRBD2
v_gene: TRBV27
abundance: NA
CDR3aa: CASSRLADYLYYNEQFF
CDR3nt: TGTGCCAGCAGCCGACTAGCGGACTACCTGTACTACAATGAGCAGTTCTTC

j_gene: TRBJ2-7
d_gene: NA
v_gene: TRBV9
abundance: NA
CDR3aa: CASSVEGVSEQYF
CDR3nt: TGTGCCAGCAGCGTAGAAGGGGTCAGCGAGCAGTACTTC

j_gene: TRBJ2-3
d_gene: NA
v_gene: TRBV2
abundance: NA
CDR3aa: CASSPTTGKNTDTQYF
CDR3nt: TGTGCCAGCAGTCCAACGACGGGGAAGAACACAGATACGCAGTATTTT

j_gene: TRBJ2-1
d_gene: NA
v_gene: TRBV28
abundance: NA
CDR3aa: CASSRAYNEQFF
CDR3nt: TGTGCCAGCAGCCGTGCCTACAATGAGCAGTTCTTC

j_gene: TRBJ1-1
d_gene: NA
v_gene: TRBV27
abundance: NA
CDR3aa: CASTIGGSGARAFF
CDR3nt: TGTGCCAGCACCATCGGAGGGAGCGGGGCCAGAGCTTTCTTT

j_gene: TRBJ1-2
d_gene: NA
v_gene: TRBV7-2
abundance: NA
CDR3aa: CASSLLSNNGYTF
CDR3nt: TGTGCCAGCAGCTTATTAAGTAACAATGGCTACACCTTC

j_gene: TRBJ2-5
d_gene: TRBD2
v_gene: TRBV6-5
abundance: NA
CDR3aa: CASSKTSGTQETQYF
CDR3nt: TGTGCCAGCAGTAAGACTAGCGGGACTCAAGAGACCCAGTACTTC

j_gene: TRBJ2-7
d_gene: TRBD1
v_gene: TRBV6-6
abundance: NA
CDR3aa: CASSSRDSSYEQYF
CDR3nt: TGTGCCAGCAGTTCAAGGGACAGCTCCTACGAGCAGTACTTC

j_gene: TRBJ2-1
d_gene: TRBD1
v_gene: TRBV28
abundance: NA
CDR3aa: CASSVTGGSLNEQFF
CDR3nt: TGTGCCAGCAGTGTAACAGGGGGGAGTCTCAATGAGCAGTTCTTC

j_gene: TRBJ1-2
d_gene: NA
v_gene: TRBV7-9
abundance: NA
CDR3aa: CASSLGSVGYTF
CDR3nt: TGTGCCAGCAGCTTAGGGTCAGTGGGCTACACCTTC

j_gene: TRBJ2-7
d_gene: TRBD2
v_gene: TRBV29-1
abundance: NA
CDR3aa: CSVEGGSMYEQYF
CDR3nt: TGCAGCGTTGAGGGCGGGAGTATGTACGAGCAGTACTTC

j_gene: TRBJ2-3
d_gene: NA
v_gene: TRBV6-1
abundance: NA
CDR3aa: CASRDSTDTQYF
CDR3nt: TGTGCCAGCAGGGACAGCACAGATACGCAGTATTTT

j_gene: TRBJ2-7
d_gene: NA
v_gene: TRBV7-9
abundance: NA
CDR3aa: CASSTRDGSSYEQYF
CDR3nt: TGTGCCAGCAGCACCCGGGACGGAAGCTCCTACGAGCAGTACTTC

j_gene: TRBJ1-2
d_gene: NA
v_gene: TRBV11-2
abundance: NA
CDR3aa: CASSLGFRGDRYGYTF
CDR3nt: TGTGCCAGCAGCTTAGGGTTCCGGGGGGACCGCTATGGCTACACCTTC

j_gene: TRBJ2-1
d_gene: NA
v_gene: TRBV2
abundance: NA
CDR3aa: CASKAGALSYNEQFF
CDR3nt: TGTGCCAGCAAGGCGGGGGCCCTCTCCTACAATGAGCAGTTCTTC

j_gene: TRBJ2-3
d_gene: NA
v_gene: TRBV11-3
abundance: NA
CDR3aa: CASSLDLVTDTQYF
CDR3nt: TGTGCCAGCAGCTTAGATCTGGTCACAGATACGCAGTATTTT

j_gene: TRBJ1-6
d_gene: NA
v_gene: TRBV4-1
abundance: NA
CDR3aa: CASSSNRGRNSPLHF
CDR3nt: TGCGCCAGCAGCTCCAACCGAGGACGGAATTCACCCCTCCACTTT

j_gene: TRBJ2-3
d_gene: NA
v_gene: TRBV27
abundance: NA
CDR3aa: CASSLGRQGFTDTQYF
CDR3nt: TGTGCCAGCAGTTTAGGACGGCAGGGGTTCACAGATACGCAGTATTTT

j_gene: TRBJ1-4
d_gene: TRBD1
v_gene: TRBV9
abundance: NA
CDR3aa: CASSATGSEKLFF
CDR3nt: TGTGCCAGCAGCGCGACAGGGAGTGAAAAACTGTTTTTT

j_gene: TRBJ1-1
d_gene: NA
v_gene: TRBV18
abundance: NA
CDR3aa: CASSQTGNTEAFF
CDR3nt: TGTGCCAGCTCCCAGACGGGGAACACTGAAGCTTTCTTT

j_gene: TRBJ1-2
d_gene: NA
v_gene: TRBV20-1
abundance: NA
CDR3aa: CSVSTLGTPTF
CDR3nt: TGCAGTGTTTCGACATTAGGGACACCTACCTTC

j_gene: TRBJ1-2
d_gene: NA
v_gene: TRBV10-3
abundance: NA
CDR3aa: CATHGSRNYGYTF
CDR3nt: TGTGCCACCCACGGCTCAAGGAACTATGGCTACACCTTC

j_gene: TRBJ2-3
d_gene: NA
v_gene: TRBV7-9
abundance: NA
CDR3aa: CASSLEVDTQYF
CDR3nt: TGTGCCAGCAGCTTGGAGGTAGATACGCAGTATTTT